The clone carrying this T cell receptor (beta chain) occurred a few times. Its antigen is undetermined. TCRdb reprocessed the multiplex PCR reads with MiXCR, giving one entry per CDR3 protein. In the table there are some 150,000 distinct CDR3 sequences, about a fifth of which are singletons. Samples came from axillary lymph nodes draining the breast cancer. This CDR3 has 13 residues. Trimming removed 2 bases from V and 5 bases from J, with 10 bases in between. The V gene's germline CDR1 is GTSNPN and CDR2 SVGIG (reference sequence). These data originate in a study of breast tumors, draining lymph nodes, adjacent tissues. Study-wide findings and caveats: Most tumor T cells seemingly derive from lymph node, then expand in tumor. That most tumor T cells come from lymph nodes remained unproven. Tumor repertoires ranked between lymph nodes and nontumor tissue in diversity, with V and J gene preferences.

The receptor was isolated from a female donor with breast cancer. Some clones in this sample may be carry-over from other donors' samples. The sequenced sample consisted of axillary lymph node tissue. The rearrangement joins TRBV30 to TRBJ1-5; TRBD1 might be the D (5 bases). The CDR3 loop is CAWSPREDQPQHF. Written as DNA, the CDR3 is TGTGCCTGGAGTCCCAGGGAAGATCAGCCCCAGCATTTT.